These T cell receptor beta chains were read from a single sample in a study of human T cells and chemical hapten exposure. TCRdb called the RACE reads again in MiXCR, with one record for every CDR3 protein. The table records about 92,000 distinct CDR3 sequences, roughly 11% of them present only once. Here the sequenced sample was whole blood, taken in connection with sensitization to the hapten diphenylcyclopropenone (DPC). These TCRs come from a woman in her 30s with alopecia areata. Some clones in this sample may be carry-over from other donors' samples. The CDR3 runs from the conserved cysteine through the conserved F or W. Fields, in order: J gene, V gene, CDR3 length, D gene, clone size, CDR3 protein, CDR3 DNA. The D gene is left open where the match is weak. Clone size is not always given. Where it is, it says once, few, many or a class for expanded clones.

>TRBJ1-2|TRBV4-3|16|-|many
CASSQGTGRSNYGYTF
TGCGCCAGCAGCCAAGGGACCGGACGGTCTAACTATGGCTACACCTTC
>TRBJ2-2|TRBV29-1|14|TRBD1|many
CSVLRTGATGELFF
TGCAGCGTCCTAAGGACAGGAGCCACCGGGGAGCTGTTTTTT
>TRBJ2-5|TRBV29-1|12|-|many
CSVAWGQETQYF
TGCAGCGTTGCCTGGGGGCAAGAGACCCAGTACTTC
>TRBJ2-5|TRBV20-1|13|-|many
CSARETNQGTQYF
TGCAGTGCTAGAGAAACGAACCAGGGGACCCAGTACTTC
>TRBJ1-3|TRBV28|13|-|-
CASSFPGRDTIYF
TGTGCCAGCAGTTTTCCGGGGAGAGACACCATATATTTT
>TRBJ2-7|TRBV28|13|-|many
CASGLANAYEQYF
TGTGCCAGCGGATTAGCGAACGCCTACGAGCAGTACTTC
>TRBJ2-1|TRBV5-1|14|TRBD2|few
CASSFTSGIDEQFF
TGCGCCAGCAGCTTTACTAGCGGGATTGATGAGCAGTTCTTC
>TRBJ2-1|TRBV7-9|17|-|many
CASSPRWGSSGQNEQFF
TGTGCCAGCAGCCCACGCTGGGGTTCTAGCGGACAGAATGAGCAGTTCTTC
>TRBJ2-3|TRBV7-8|19|TRBD2|few
CASSLGWGGSAPSTDTQYF
TGTGCCAGCAGCTTAGGGTGGGGCGGGAGTGCCCCTAGCACAGATACGCAGTATTTT
>TRBJ1-3|TRBV29-1|13|-|many
CSVAAMGTDTIYF
TGCAGCGTTGCCGCTATGGGGACGGACACCATATATTTT
>TRBJ1-1|TRBV3-1|15|-|few
CASSLTRAASTEAFF
TGTGCCAGCAGCCTGACTAGGGCGGCGAGCACTGAAGCTTTCTTT
>TRBJ2-7|TRBV28|11|-|-
CASSLSGEQYF
TGTGCCAGCAGTTTAAGCGGGGAGCAGTACTTC
>TRBJ2-7|TRBV28|11|-|few
CASSTAYEQYF
TGTGCCAGCAGTACAGCTTACGAGCAGTACTTC
>TRBJ1-6|TRBV7-9|13|-|-
CASSLLGYSPLHF
TGTGCCAGCAGCCTGCTAGGGTATTCACCCCTCCACTTT
>TRBJ1-1|TRBV2|13|-|few
CASKPGPNTEAFF
TGTGCCAGCAAACCGGGGCCTAACACTGAAGCTTTCTTT
>TRBJ1-4|TRBV20-1|12|-|few
CSARTLDEKLFF
TGCAGTGCTAGGACACTGGATGAAAAACTGTTTTTT
>TRBJ2-3|TRBV6-1|15|-|many
CASSELKGSTDTQYF
TGTGCCAGCAGTGAATTGAAGGGTAGCACAGATACGCAGTATTTT
>TRBJ1-1|TRBV7-2|12|-|-
CASRPYEGGAFF
TGTGCCAGCAGACCCTATGAAGGGGGGGCTTTCTTT
>TRBJ2-6|TRBV12-3/TRBV12-4|13|-|many
CASMSYGANVLTF
TGTGCCAGCATGAGTTACGGGGCCAACGTCCTGACTTTC
>TRBJ2-6|TRBV20-1|14|-|many
CSANAGIGANVLTF
TGCAGTGCTAATGCAGGGATTGGGGCCAACGTCCTGACTTTC
>TRBJ1-2|TRBV4-2|17|-|-
CASSQANTGIANYGYTF
TGTGCCAGCAGCCAGGCGAATACCGGGATAGCTAACTATGGCTACACCTTC
>TRBJ2-1|TRBV20-1|15|TRBD1|-
CSAPHRGQSYNEQFF
TGCAGTGCGCCACACAGGGGACAATCCTACAATGAGCAGTTCTTC
>TRBJ1-1|TRBV5-1|13|TRBD1|few
CASLGQPNTEAFF
TGCGCCAGCCTGGGACAGCCGAACACTGAAGCTTTCTTT
>TRBJ2-4|TRBV28|15|-|few
CASRSDRSAKNIQYF
TGTGCCAGCAGATCAGACAGGTCGGCCAAAAACATTCAGTACTTC
>TRBJ1-1|TRBV18|14|-|many
CASSPLTMNTEAFF
TGTGCCAGCTCACCACTCACCATGAACACTGAAGCTTTCTTT
>TRBJ2-2|TRBV19|14|-|-
CASIGLKKTGELFF
TGTGCCAGTATCGGACTTAAAAAAACCGGGGAGCTGTTTTTT
>TRBJ2-2|TRBV4-2|16|-|-
CASSQGLAEGAGELFF
TGTGCCAGCAGCCAAGGACTAGCAGAGGGGGCCGGGGAGCTGTTTTTT
>TRBJ2-4|TRBV28|16|-|many
CASSPGDGLAKNIQYF
TGTGCCAGCAGTCCCGGGGACGGACTAGCCAAAAACATTCAGTACTTC
>TRBJ2-3|TRBV11-2|14|TRBD2|many
CASSRTSVTDTQYF
TGTGCCAGCAGCCGGACTAGCGTTACAGATACGCAGTATTTT
>TRBJ2-1|TRBV20-1|16|-|-
CSASYARLVIGNEQFF
TGCAGTGCTAGTTATGCGAGGCTAGTCATCGGCAATGAGCAGTTCTTC
>TRBJ2-7|TRBV6-5|11|-|-
CASSSLIEQYF
TGTGCCAGCAGTTCCCTTATAGAGCAGTACTTC
>TRBJ2-5|TRBV2|12|-|-
CASSSGVGTQYF
TGTGCCAGCAGTTCAGGGGTTGGGACCCAGTACTTC
>TRBJ2-7|TRBV7-9|14|TRBD1|few
CASSSPGQEDEQYF
TGTGCCAGCAGCTCACCGGGACAGGAAGACGAGCAGTACTTC
>TRBJ2-2|TRBV19|13|TRBD1|few
CASRGRDTGELFF
TGTGCCAGCAGGGGGCGCGACACCGGGGAGCTGTTTTTT
>TRBJ1-2|TRBV24-1|12|-|many
CATSDSIYGYTF
TGTGCCACCAGTGACTCTATCTATGGCTACACCTTC
>TRBJ2-3|TRBV20-1|16|TRBD2|few
CSARRIGSGSTDTQYF
TGCAGTGCAAGACGGATCGGTAGCGGGAGCACAGATACGCAGTATTTT
>TRBJ1-1|TRBV2|12|-|few
CASSFGEGGAFF
TGTGCCAGCAGTTTCGGCGAAGGGGGGGCTTTCTTT
>TRBJ1-1|TRBV10-3|14|TRBD1|many
CAIGEQGARTEAFF
TGTGCCATCGGTGAACAGGGGGCGCGAACTGAAGCTTTCTTT
>TRBJ1-1|TRBV6-2/TRBV6-3|13|TRBD1|many
CASSDRDPTEAFF
TGTGCCAGCAGTGACAGGGATCCCACTGAAGCTTTCTTT
>TRBJ1-4|TRBV5-5|14|-|many
CASSLLATNEKLFF
TGTGCCAGCAGCCTCCTTGCAACTAATGAAAAACTGTTTTTT
>TRBJ1-3|TRBV12-3/TRBV12-4|14|-|few
CASSFGGGGNTIYF
TGTGCCAGCAGTTTCGGGGGCGGTGGAAACACCATATATTTT
>TRBJ1-1|TRBV20-1|14|-|-
CSAPAKHGGTEAFF
TGCAGTGCTCCAGCTAAGCATGGGGGGACTGAAGCTTTCTTT